This TCR beta chain was identified in a study of blood T cell repertoires in COVID-19. The wider study: Spain, Italy and the United States supplied samples that represented acute and convalescent COVID-19. Sample material is recorded as cDNA or gDNA derived from T cells, B-cell-depleted T cells, or PBMCs.

Enrolled through a virtual design, the participants were between roughly 18 and 89 years of age and came from about two dozen US areas. Cohorts were assigned according to the clinical history that participants reported. Libraries were prepared by immunoSEQ multiplex PCR; TCRdb keeps only in-frame clonotypes and omits some of them. The sample yields approximately 65,000 clones, 70% to 90% seen once. This clone was picked up one time. Germline lookup yields CDR1 SGHTS and CDR2 YDEGEE. The CDR3 totals 17 residues. With V trimmed by 4 bases and J by 1 base, 8 bases remained unmatched. V gene TRBV5-8 combines with J gene TRBJ1-4; 9 bases align to TRBD1. This receptor was taken from a woman aged 40 to 50 with acute COVID-19. Sequences were obtained from PBMCs or T cells enriched from blood (not recorded which). Here the CDR3 DNA reads TGTGCCAGCAGCCGGGGACAGGGCGCCGGAACTAATGAAAAACTGTTTTTT. It encodes CASSRGQGAGTNEKLFF.